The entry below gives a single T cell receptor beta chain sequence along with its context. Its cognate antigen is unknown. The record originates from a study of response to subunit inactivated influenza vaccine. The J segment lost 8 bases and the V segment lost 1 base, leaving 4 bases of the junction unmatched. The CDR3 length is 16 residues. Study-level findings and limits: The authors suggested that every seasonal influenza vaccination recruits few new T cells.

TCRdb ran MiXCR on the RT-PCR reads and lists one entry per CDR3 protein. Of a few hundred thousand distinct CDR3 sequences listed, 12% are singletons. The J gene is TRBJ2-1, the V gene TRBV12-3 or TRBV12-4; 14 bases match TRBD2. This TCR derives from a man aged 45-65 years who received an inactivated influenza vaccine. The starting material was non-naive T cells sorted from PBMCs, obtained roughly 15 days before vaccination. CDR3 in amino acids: CASSLGLAGGPYEQFF. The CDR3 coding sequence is TGTGCCAGCAGTTTAGGACTAGCGGGAGGGCCCTATGAGCAGTTCTTC.